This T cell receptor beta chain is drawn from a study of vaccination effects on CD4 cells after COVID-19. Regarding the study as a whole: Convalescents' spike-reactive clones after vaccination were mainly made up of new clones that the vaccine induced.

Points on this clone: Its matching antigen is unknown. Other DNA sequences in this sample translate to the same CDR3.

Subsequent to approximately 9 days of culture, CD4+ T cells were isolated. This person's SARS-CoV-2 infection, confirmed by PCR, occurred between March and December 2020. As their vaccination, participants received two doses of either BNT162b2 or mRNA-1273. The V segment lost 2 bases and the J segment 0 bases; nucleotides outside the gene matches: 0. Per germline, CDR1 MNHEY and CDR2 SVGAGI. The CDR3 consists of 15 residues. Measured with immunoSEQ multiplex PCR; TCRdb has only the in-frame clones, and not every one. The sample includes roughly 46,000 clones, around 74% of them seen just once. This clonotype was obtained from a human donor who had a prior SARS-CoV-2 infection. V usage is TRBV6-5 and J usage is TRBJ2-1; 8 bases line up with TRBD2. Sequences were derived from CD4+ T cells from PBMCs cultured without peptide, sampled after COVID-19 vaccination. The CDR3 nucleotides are TGTGCCAGCAGTTACAGCGGGAGCTCCTACAATGAGCAGTTCTTC. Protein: CASSYSGSSYNEQFF.